This T cell receptor beta chain originates from a study of cytomegalovirus exposure and HLA in healthy donors. Notes on this clone: The target antigen is unknown.

The study ran its PCR with 60 Vbeta and 13 Jbeta primers. The data were produced by immunoSEQ multiplex PCR, yet TCRdb's version contains in-frame clones alone and is incomplete. The sample shows some 140,000 clones, about 68% of them seen only once. V shed 4 bases and J 3 bases; nucleotides not matched to a gene: 6. Germline lookup yields CDR1 GTSNPN and CDR2 SVGIG (reference sequence). CDR3 size: 14 residues. General study points: With high specificity and sensitivity, the classifier reportedly diagnosed cytomegalovirus status. The likely origin of a cluster of highly shared sequence variants was a sequencing artifact. A list of 150 or so TCR beta chains associated with cytomegalovirus was given.

The donors comprised healthy bone marrow donors. The source material was PBMCs. The TCR originated in a man aged 30 to 39 in good health and CMV-seronegative. The V call is TRBV30, the J call TRBJ2-1; 7 nucleotides line up with TRBD2. The CDR3 sequence is CAWTPGGIYNEQFF. CDR3 DNA: TGTGCCTGGACCCCCGGGGGGATCTACAATGAGCAGTTCTTC.